Shown below are 30 T cell receptor beta chains from a single sample sequenced in a study of shared clonotypes between healthy human individuals. This table comes from immunoSEQ multiplex PCR, and its TCRdb copy is limited to in-frame clones, with some not included. The table has about 2.4 million clones, approximately 93% seen once; the top ten hold 0.36%. The sample was naive CD4+ T cells from PBMCs. The subset denotes: CD45RA+ positively selected. The receptors were gathered from a man in his late teens or twenties in good health. Some clones in this sample may be carry-over from other donors' samples.

The chain joins TRBV4-1 to TRBJ1-1; TRBD1 matches at 12 bases. The CDR3 contains 18 residues. Unmatched junction bases numbered 10, after V lost 3 bases and J lost 2 bases. Germline V gene lookup returns CDR1 MGHRA and CDR2 YSYEKL. The CDR3 loop reads CASSQRTPGQGANTEAFF. The CDR3 DNA sequence: TGCGCCAGCAGCCAGAGGACGCCGGGACAGGGGGCTAACACTGAAGCTTTCTTT.

The chain combines TRBV7-6 with TRBJ2-3, with TRBD1 identical over 12 bases. This CDR3 region has 17 residues. V was pared by 3 bases and J by 6 bases, with 10 bases of the junction left unmatched. Germline loops: CDR1 SGHVS, CDR2 FNYEAQ. As DNA, the CDR3 is TGTGCCAGCAGCTTGGATACGGGACAGGGGGCCAGGGATACGCAGTATTTT. Residues: CASSLDTGQGARDTQYF.

The rearrangement links TRBV4-3 to TRBJ1-4, with 7 bases aligning to TRBD1. The CDR3 contains 14 residues. From germline, CDR1 is LGHNA and CDR2 YSLEER. Trimming at V came to 2 bases and at J to 6 bases, leaving 3 bases not matched to a gene. CDR3 DNA: TGCGCCAGCAGCCAAACAGGGACAGATGAAAAACTGTTTTTT. Amino acid sequence: CASSQTGTDEKLFF.

The V and J genes are TRBV2 and TRBJ1-3; D perhaps matches TRBD1 (5 bases). This CDR3 is 15 amino acids long. V lost 6 bases, J lost 0 bases, and 12 bases lay in between. Germline CDR1 SNHLY, CDR2 FYNNEI. This CDR3 reads CASRGRSSSGNTIYF. The CDR3 DNA reads as TGTGCCAGCAGGGGGCGGAGTAGCTCTGGAAACACCATATATTTT.

The chain links TRBV5-4 to TRBJ2-2; 14 nucleotides align to TRBD2. V lost 3 bases to trimming and J lost 8 bases; unmatched junction nucleotides: 6. The CDR3 sequence is 16 residues long. CDR1 is SGHNT and CDR2 is YYREEE in the germline V gene (reference sequence). CDR3 DNA: TGTGCCAGCAGCTGGGGGACTAGCGGGAGTAAGGGGGAGCTGTTTTTT. This encodes CASSWGTSGSKGELFF.

Only one count was recorded for this clone. V gene TRBV7-7 combines with J gene TRBJ2-5; D gene unclear. CDR1 is SSHAT and CDR2 is FNYEAQ in the germline V gene (reference sequence). Trimming took off 4 bases at V and 5 bases at J, with 8 bases between the two ends. CDR3 size: 12 residues. In DNA form, the CDR3 reads TGTGCCAGCAGCTCCTCGTTTGAGACCCAGTACTTC. Its translation is CASSSSFETQYF.

The genes are TRBV9 and TRBJ2-7, with D hard to call. Per the germline V gene, CDR1 is SGDLS and CDR2 is YYNGEE. V was cut by 4 bases and J by 3 bases, with 14 bases left in between. This CDR3 contains 14 residues. This CDR3 reads CASSTREDGYEQYF. CDR3 nucleotide sequence: TGTGCCAGCAGCACCCGAGAGGACGGCTACGAGCAGTACTTC.

This chain joins TRBV6-1 and TRBJ2-1; TRBD1 is a possible D gene (5 bases). V lost 2 bases and J 2 bases, leaving 10 bases between the germline ends. CDR3 size: 15 residues. Germline values: CDR1 MNHNS, CDR2 SASEGT. Here the CDR3 DNA reads TGTGCCAGCAGTGAATGGGGCAGGGCCTACAATGAGCAGTTCTTC. Residues: CASSEWGRAYNEQFF.

The chain couples TRBV7-8 to TRBJ1-4; D is ambiguous. The germline V and J ends were trimmed by 6 bases and 7 bases, with 12 bases remaining between them. The CDR3 spans 13 residues. Germline V gene lookup returns CDR1 SGHVS and CDR2 FQNEAQ. CDR3 bases: TGTGCCAGCAGTATCGTCAGTCCTGAAAAACTGTTTTTT. This translates into CASSIVSPEKLFF.

CDR3 bases: TGTGCCAGCAGCTCTCCCGGGACTAGCGGGATCTACGAGCAGTACTTC. Amino acids: CASSSPGTSGIYEQYF. The rearrangement uses TRBV6-6 and TRBJ2-7; 13 bases are a match to TRBD2. The CDR3 has 16 amino acids. The trim removed 6 bases at V and 3 bases at J, leaving 8 bases unmatched. CDR1 and CDR2 from the germline V gene are MNHNY and SVGAGI (reference sequence).

V and J are TRBV19 and TRBJ2-1; possible D gene TRBD1, 6 bases. V lost 4 bases to trimming and J lost 0 bases, with 16 bases between them. Germline V gene lookup returns CDR1 LNHDA and CDR2 SQIVND (reference sequence). The CDR3 spans 17 residues. The CDR3 DNA reads as TGTGCCAGTAGTAGCCTGACAGGACTGAGCTCCTACAATGAGCAGTTCTTC. This encodes CASSSLTGLSSYNEQFF.

The chain uses TRBV19 and TRBJ2-3; 8 bases are a match to TRBD2. The CDR3 totals 16 residues. Trimming removed 7 bases from V and 0 bases from J; junction bases left unmatched: 9. The germline V gene encodes CDR1 LNHDA and CDR2 SQIVND (reference sequence). DNA for the CDR3: TGTGCCAGTAACAGCGGGAGACCTAAAAGCACAGATACGCAGTATTTT. Encoded protein: CASNSGRPKSTDTQYF. Variable domain in full (rest from reference TRBV19 and TRBJ2-3): DGGITQSPKYLFRKEGQNVTLSCEQNLNHDAMYWYRQDPGQGLRLIYYSQIVNDFQKGDIAEGYSVSREKKESFPLTVTSAQKNPTAFYLCASNSGRPKSTDTQYFGPGTRLTVL.

This rearrangement joins TRBV6-1 to TRBJ1-5; D is perhaps TRBD1 (5 bases). Trimming shortened V by 4 bases and J by 9 bases, and 19 bases separated the two germline ends. CDR1 and CDR2 (germline): MNHNS, SASEGT. This CDR3 region has 15 residues. The DNA for the CDR3 is TGTGCCAGCAGTGTACCAGGGTCATCTCGGAGGCCCCAGCATTTT. Its protein is CASSVPGSSRRPQHF.

V and J are TRBV30 and TRBJ2-1; TRBD2 agrees at 10 bases. This CDR3 is 17 amino acids long. The V gene's germline CDR1 is GTSNPN and CDR2 SVGIG (reference sequence). V lost 3 bases to trimming and J lost 2 bases; unmatched junction nucleotides: 10. The chain's CDR3 is CAWRGGVAGGTYNEQFF. DNA of the CDR3: TGTGCCTGGAGGGGGGGCGTAGCGGGAGGTACCTACAATGAGCAGTTCTTC. The whole variable domain, filled in from reference TRBV30 and TRBJ2-1, reads SQTIHQWPATLVQPVGSPLSLECTVEGTSNPNLYWYRQAAGRGLQLLFYSVGIGQISSEVPQNLSASRPQDRQFILSSKKLLLSDSGFYLCAWRGGVAGGTYNEQFFGPGTRLTVL.

This chain joins TRBV5-1 and TRBJ2-7; either TRBD1 or TRBD2 may fit D (5 bases each). Germline V gives CDR1 SGHRS, CDR2 YFSETQ. Trimming cost V 3 bases and J 3 bases, with 19 bases left between them. The CDR3 runs to 16 residues. CDR3 coding DNA: TGCGCCAGCAGCTGGGAGCAGGGAGCGTGGGGCTACGAGCAGTACTTC. Protein product: CASSWEQGAWGYEQYF.

The J gene is TRBJ1-5, the V gene TRBV2; 7 bases fit TRBD1. The V gene end was trimmed by 7 bases and the J gene end by 2 bases; junction bases not matched to a gene: 5. The V gene's germline CDR1 is SNHLY and CDR2 FYNNEI. CDR3 size: 14 residues. The CDR3 DNA follows: TGTGCCAGCACCAATACAGGGGGCAATCAGCCCCAGCATTTT. Residues: CASTNTGGNQPQHF.

This clone was recorded once. The gene calls are TRBV2 and TRBJ2-3; 8 bases are shared with TRBD2. This CDR3 contains 14 residues. Germline CDR1 and CDR2: SNHLY and FYNNEI. The junction had 5 bases not matched to a gene; V was cut back by 7 bases and J by 2 bases. This CDR3 is CASKGGRFTDTQYF. The CDR3 DNA follows: TGTGCCAGCAAGGGCGGGAGGTTCACAGATACGCAGTATTTT.

Comment on this clone: The identical CDR3 is also encoded by other nucleotide sequences in the sample. The chain recombines TRBV9 with TRBJ2-1; possibly TRBD2 for D (6 bases). The germline CDR1 and CDR2 sequences are SGDLS and YYNGEE. This CDR3 has 15 residues. The V and J ends lost 0 bases and 2 bases respectively, with 9 bases between them. The CDR3 loop is CASSVDGSAYNEQFF. For the CDR3, the DNA is TGTGCCAGCAGCGTAGACGGGAGCGCCTACAATGAGCAGTTCTTC.

The chain links TRBV6-5 to TRBJ1-2, with TRBD1 matching over 9 bases. The CDR3 loop spans 14 amino acids. Germline assignment: CDR1 MNHEY and CDR2 SVGAGI. Trimming at V came to 5 bases and at J to 3 bases, leaving 4 bases not matched to a gene. The CDR3 region is CASSDRTGDYGYTF. Written as DNA, the CDR3 is TGTGCCAGCAGTGATAGGACAGGGGACTATGGCTACACCTTC.

This chain connects TRBV11-2 to TRBJ1-2; perhaps TRBD1 as D (5 bases). Germline CDR1 and CDR2: SGHAT and FQNNGV. The ends were cut back, 5 bases at V and 4 bases at J, with 20 bases in the middle. The CDR3 is made up of 16 amino acids. The CDR3 here is CASSHWRGRAPYGYTF. In DNA form, the CDR3 reads TGTGCCAGCAGCCACTGGAGGGGCAGGGCGCCCTATGGCTACACCTTC.

The rearrangement uses TRBV28 and TRBJ2-7, with TRBD2 matching over 9 bases. V lost 6 bases and J lost 13; bases outside the gene matches: 13. This CDR3 contains 13 residues. Looked up from germline, CDR1 is MDHEN and CDR2 is SYDVKM. The CDR3 nucleotides are TGTGCCAGCAGGAAGGGTGCCGGGACTAGCTTTTACTTC. This sequence encodes CASRKGAGTSFYF.

The V gene is TRBV19, the J gene TRBJ2-7, with D unclear. The ends were cut back, 4 bases at V and 0 bases at J, with 16 bases in the middle. The CDR3 length is 16 residues. Germline V gene sequence: CDR1 LNHDA, CDR2 SQIVND (reference sequence). The CDR3 reads CASSTDVWESSYEQYF. In nucleotides, the CDR3 is TGTGCCAGTAGTACAGACGTGTGGGAAAGCTCCTACGAGCAGTACTTC.

The chain carries TRBV28 and TRBJ1-1, with D perhaps matching TRBD1 (6 bases). In germline, CDR1 is MDHEN, CDR2 SYDVKM. CDR3 length: 12 amino acids. The V end was cut by 7 bases, the J end by 7 bases, with 13 bases between. For the CDR3, the DNA is TGTGCCAGCACCCTTACGACAGGTGAAGCTTTCTTT. Translating gives CASTLTTGEAFF.

The rearrangement joins TRBV5-8 to TRBJ2-3; 10 bases map to TRBD2. Germline values: CDR1 SGHTS, CDR2 YDEGEE. This CDR3 comprises 15 residues. V trimming: 2 bases; J trimming: 2 bases; junction bases outside the gene matches: 2. The CDR3 coding sequence is TGTGCCAGCAGCTTAGCGGGAGGGCTCACAGATACGCAGTATTTT. This translates into CASSLAGGLTDTQYF.

The chain employs TRBV7-9 and TRBJ2-7, with TRBD2 as a possible D gene (6 bases). Trimming left V 5 bases short and J 4 bases short, with 9 bases between. The germline gives CDR1 SEHNR, CDR2 FQNEAQ (reference sequence). The CDR3 runs 12 residues. CDR3 DNA sequence: TGTGCCAGCAGCCGGGAGACATACGAGCAGTACTTC. Translated, it gives CASSRETYEQYF.

This chain joins TRBV5-6 and TRBJ2-3, with a possible D match to TRBD1 (5 bases). The CDR3 sequence is 13 residues long. Germline V gene lookup returns CDR1 SGHDT and CDR2 YYEEEE. V was clipped by 3 bases and J by 4 bases, with 9 bases between them. This CDR3 reads CASSSQGADTQYF. DNA for the CDR3: TGTGCCAGCAGCTCGCAGGGTGCAGATACGCAGTATTTT.

The chain links TRBV5-6 to TRBJ2-5; 10 nucleotides line up with TRBD1. Unmatched junction bases numbered 10, after V lost 4 bases and J lost 4 bases. CDR1 is SGHDT, CDR2 YYEEEE, per germline. The CDR3 totals 16 residues. CDR3 DNA: TGTGCCAGCAGCCAGGAGGGACAGGGGTATTCAGAGACCCAGTACTTC. Protein sequence: CASSQEGQGYSETQYF.

The gene calls are TRBV14 and TRBJ2-7; D assignment may be TRBD1 or TRBD2 (5 bases each). V shed 2 bases and J shed 4 bases, with 12 bases lying between them. Per germline, CDR1 SGHDN and CDR2 FVKESK. The CDR3 length is 14 residues. CDR3 sequence reads: CASSQWGSSYEQYF. In DNA, the CDR3 is TGTGCCAGCAGCCAATGGGGGAGCAGTTACGAGCAGTACTTC.

There are a few counts of this clone. This same CDR3 is encoded by further DNA sequences in the sample. The J gene is TRBJ1-1, the V gene TRBV18; 8 bases align to TRBD1. The CDR3 sequence is 13 residues long. Unmatched junction bases numbered 1, after V lost 4 bases and J lost 3 bases. Germline V gives CDR1 KGHSH, CDR2 LQKENI. The CDR3 DNA reads TGTGCCAGCTCACTGGGACAGGACACTGAAGCTTTCTTT. Protein product: CASSLGQDTEAFF.

The genes are TRBV7-6 and TRBJ1-5, with D possibly TRBD1 on 6 matching bases. The CDR3 runs to 15 residues. The V end was cut by 5 bases, the J end by 5 bases, with 16 bases between. Germline V gene data show CDR1 as SGHVS and CDR2 as FNYEAQ. The CDR3 DNA follows: TGTGCCAGCAGCAACAACAGGGTGGACGATCAGCCCCAGCATTTT. It translates to CASSNNRVDDQPQHF.